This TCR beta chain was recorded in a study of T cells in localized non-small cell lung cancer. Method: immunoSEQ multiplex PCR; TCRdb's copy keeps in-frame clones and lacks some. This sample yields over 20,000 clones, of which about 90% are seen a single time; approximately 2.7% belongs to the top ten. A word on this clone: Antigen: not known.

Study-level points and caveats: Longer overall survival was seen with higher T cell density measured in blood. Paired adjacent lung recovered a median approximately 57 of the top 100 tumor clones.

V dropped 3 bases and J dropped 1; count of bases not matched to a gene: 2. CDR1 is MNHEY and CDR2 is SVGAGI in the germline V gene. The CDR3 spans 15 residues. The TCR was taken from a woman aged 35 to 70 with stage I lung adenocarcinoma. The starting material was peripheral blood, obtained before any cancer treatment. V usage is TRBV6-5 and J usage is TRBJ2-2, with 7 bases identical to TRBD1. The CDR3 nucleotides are TGTGCCAGCAGTTATCGGACAGGGAACACCGGGGAGCTGTTTTTT. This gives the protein CASSYRTGNTGELFF.